Each of the 8 T cell receptor beta chains below was sequenced from the same sample in a study of blood T cell repertoires in COVID-19. Produced via immunoSEQ multiplex PCR; TCRdb's table is partial and in-frame only. The sample has 330,000 or so clones; over 75% are singletons. Sequencing was performed on PBMCs or T cells enriched from blood (not recorded which). These receptors originate from a woman aged 25 to 45 who had recovered from COVID-19.

This sequence joins TRBV5-1 and TRBJ2-2; 11 bases agree with TRBD2. Looked up from germline, CDR1 is SGHRS and CDR2 is YFSETQ. V lost 1 base to trimming and J lost 5 bases; unmatched junction nucleotides: 4. There are 16 residues in the CDR3. CDR3 sequence: CASSLTSGGLTGELFF. As DNA, the CDR3 is TGCGCCAGCAGCTTGACTAGCGGGGGCCTAACCGGGGAGCTGTTTTTT.

V gene TRBV27 combines with J gene TRBJ2-7; 8 nucleotides agree with TRBD2. The junction had 5 bases not matched to a gene; V was cut back by 4 bases and J by 0 bases. Germline CDR1 MNHEY, CDR2 SMNVEV (reference sequence). The CDR3 covers 15 residues. The CDR3 sequence is CASSSRGGLSYEQYF. CDR3 DNA: TGTGCCAGCAGTTCCCGGGGGGGCCTCTCCTACGAGCAGTACTTC.

The genes are TRBV29-1 and TRBJ2-7; D perhaps matches TRBD2 (5 bases). V lost 4 bases, J lost 11 bases, and 15 bases lay in between. The CDR3 is 11 residues long. Germline loops: CDR1 SQVTM, CDR2 ANQGSEA. This CDR3 is CSVGVAEVEYF. The CDR3 coding sequence is TGCAGCGTTGGGGTGGCGGAGGTCGAGTACTTC.

In nucleotides, the CDR3 is TGTGCCAGCAGCTTAGGAGGGCGAGAGCTGTTTTTT. Amino acids: CASSLGGRELFF. The gene calls are TRBV11-3 and TRBJ2-2; maybe TRBD2 (5 bases). The germline V gene has CDR1 SGHNT and CDR2 YENEEA. V lost 1 base, J lost 11 bases, and 8 bases lay in between. The CDR3 consists of 12 residues.

The genes are TRBV10-1 and TRBJ1-1, with 7 bases fitting TRBD1. Germline-derived CDR1 and CDR2 are WNHNN and SYGVQD (reference sequence). With V trimmed by 11 bases and J by 5 bases, 11 bases remained unmatched. This CDR3 spans 13 amino acids. CDR3 sequence (DNA): TGCGCCCCCTCCCGACAGGGTAGAACTGAAGCTTTCTTT. This translates into CAPSRQGRTEAFF.

The chain has TRBV5-1 and TRBJ2-2; 7 bases are a match to TRBD1. CDR1 and CDR2 from the germline V gene are SGHRS and YFSETQ. Losses at the gene ends were 5 bases for V and 4 bases for J; bases not matched to a gene: 11. CDR3 length equals 16 residues. In nucleotides, the CDR3 is TGCGCCAGCAGTCCACACCGGGACAGTTCCACCGGGGAGCTGTTTTTT. Amino acids: CASSPHRDSSTGELFF.

V is TRBV5-4 and J is TRBJ2-3; D gene unclear. The V end lost 0 bases, the J end lost 3 bases, and 11 bases lay between the germline ends. This CDR3 is built from 15 residues. Germline CDR1 and CDR2: SGHNT and YYREEE (reference sequence). The DNA for the CDR3 is TGTGCCAGCAGCTTGGTACCTATAGAGACAGATACGCAGTATTTT. This sequence encodes CASSLVPIETDTQYF. Supplemented by reference TRBV5-4 and TRBJ2-3, the full variable domain reads ETGVTQSPTHLIKTRGQQVTLRCSSQSGHNTVSWYQQALGQGPQFIFQYYREEENGRGNFPPRFSGLQFPNYSSELNVNALELDDSALYLCASSLVPIETDTQYFGPGTRLTVL.

The V and J genes are TRBV19 and TRBJ2-2; 9 nucleotides align to TRBD2. J lost 5 bases, V lost 6 bases, and 7 bases had no gene match. The V gene's germline CDR1 is LNHDA and CDR2 SQIVND (reference sequence). The length of the CDR3 is 15 residues. CDR3 DNA sequence: TGTGCCAGTAGCCGGAAGGCGGGAGGGACCGGGGAGCTGTTTTTT. Residues: CASSRKAGGTGELFF.